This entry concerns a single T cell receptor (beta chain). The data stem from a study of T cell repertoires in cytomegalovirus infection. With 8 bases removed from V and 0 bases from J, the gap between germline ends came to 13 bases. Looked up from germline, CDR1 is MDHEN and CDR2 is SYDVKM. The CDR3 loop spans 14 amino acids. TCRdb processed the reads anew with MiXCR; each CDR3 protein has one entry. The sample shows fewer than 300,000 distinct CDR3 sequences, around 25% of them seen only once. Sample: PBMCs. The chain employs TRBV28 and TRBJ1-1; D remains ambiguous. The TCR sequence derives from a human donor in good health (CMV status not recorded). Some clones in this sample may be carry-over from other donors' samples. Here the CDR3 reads CASRSGLMNTEAFF. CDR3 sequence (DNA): TGTGCCAGCCGTAGCGGGCTCATGAACACTGAAGCTTTCTTT.